This T cell receptor beta chain was retrieved from a study of OX40 agonist ivuxolimab in advanced cancers. Study in general: Clinicians treated patients with ivuxolimab, an agonistic anti-OX40 (CD134) antibody. Study-wide points: In general, CD8+ T cells held more expanded clones than CD4+ did, on average. In the 0.1 to 3.0 mg/kg range, CD4+ and CD8+ blood T cells had expanded clonally by week 6.

Per the germline V gene, CDR1 is SQVTM and CDR2 is ANQGSEA. The V end lost 3 bases, the J end lost 4 bases, and 10 bases lay between the germline ends. The CDR3 covers 13 residues. Generated by immunoSEQ multiplex PCR, the TCRdb table keeps only in-frame clones and is missing some. The table records around 76,000 clones, almost 85% of them present only once. Of note for this clone: Its antigen is not identified.

Sequencing was performed on CD4+ or CD8+ T cells sorted from blood, taken in a trial of the OX40 agonist ivuxolimab. The chain has TRBV29-1 and TRBJ2-1; D is unclear. The clonotype comes from an adult with an advanced solid tumor such as melanoma, head and neck, liver or kidney cancer. This chain's CDR3 is CSVDHQSYNEQFF. CDR3 nucleotide sequence: TGCAGCGTTGACCATCAGAGTTACAATGAGCAGTTCTTC.